This T cell receptor beta chain was sequenced during a study of blood T cells in healthy people across ages. Study-level results: Whereas aged donors had fewer naive CD4+ cells, long-lived donors had more of them and higher diversity. Calculation of diversity from one million T cells yielded estimates considered to be underestimates. Leaving the PBMCs unsorted stopped any conclusive comparison of naive versus antigen-experienced cells.

A note on this clonotype: The antigen remains undetermined. A junction end diverges from the germline sequence, so it may reflect a read error.

Drawn from each donor were roughly 10 milliliters of peripheral blood. A second PCR, run for roughly 7 to 11 cycles, used a sample-barcoded 5' primer plus a J-beta primer mix. One entry per CDR3 protein results from TCRdb running MiXCR on the 5' RACE reads. Among 600,000 or so distinct CDR3 sequences listed, 40% to 55% were seen once. This CDR3 has 14 amino acids. CDR1 is SQVTM and CDR2 is ANQGSEA in the germline V gene. The chain recombines TRBV29-1 with TRBJ2-3; 7 bases align to TRBD2. Source material: blood. The clonotype comes from a man older than 75 in good health. The CDR3 reads CSVEEGGIADAQYF. The DNA of the CDR3 is TGCAGCGTTGAAGAGGGGGGGATTGCAGATGCGCAGTATTTT.